This T cell receptor beta chain was observed in a study of shared clonotypes between healthy human individuals. Study conclusions and caveats: Larger richness was generally estimated for naive than memory subsets. What rarefaction showed was incomplete sorted-subset sequencing despite large depth.

Germline V gene sequence: CDR1 MNHEY, CDR2 SVGAGI. This CDR3 is 13 amino acids long. The J segment lost 4 bases and the V segment lost 6 bases, leaving 4 bases of the junction unmatched. Libraries were prepared by immunoSEQ multiplex PCR; TCRdb keeps only in-frame clonotypes and omits some of them. The repertoire has 1.5 million to 2.5 million clones, approximately 94% of them found once; the top ten carry more than 0.95%. CD45RO negativity and positive selection for CCR7 defined naive CD8 cells, a population that excluded terminally differentiated effector memory CD45RA+ cells. A remark on this clone: Its antigen is currently unknown.

This chain links TRBV6-5 with TRBJ1-1; TRBD1 agrees at 8 bases. Sequenced: naive CD8+ T cells sorted from blood. This receptor was obtained from a young man in good health. For the CDR3, the DNA is TGTGCCAGCAGGACAGGGGTGGGCACTGAAGCTTTCTTT. Its translation is CASRTGVGTEAFF.